Listed here are 13 T cell receptor beta chains from one sample, sequenced in a study of molecular identifiers for immune sequencing clone quantification. Via MiXCR, TCRdb re-called the PCR reads, giving one row per CDR3 protein. Of about half a million distinct CDR3 sequences listed, 25% are singletons. Sequencing was carried out using naive CD8+ T cells from blood, with Jurkat cell RNA spiked in. The sample's subset: FACS-sorted CD8+CD4-CCR7+CD45RA+ naive T cells. The receptors stem from a human donor in good health. Some libraries in this study had Jurkat cell RNA spiked in.

This sequence joins TRBV19 and TRBJ2-4; 12 bases line up with TRBD1. This CDR3 has 18 residues. Germline V gene data show CDR1 as LNHDA and CDR2 as SQIVND (reference sequence). J lost 0 bases, V lost 9 bases, and 12 bases had no gene match. The CDR3 sequence: CARSGRDRGLLAKNIQYF. DNA for the CDR3: TGTGCCAGAAGTGGGCGGGACAGGGGGCTGCTAGCCAAAAACATTCAGTACTTC.

As regards this clonotype: Germline is not matched at one junction end, which may reflect a read error. The genes are TRBV7-9 and TRBJ2-2; a possible D gene is TRBD2 (5 bases). Germline CDR1 is SEHNR and CDR2 is FQNEAQ (reference sequence). The CDR3 is 11 amino acids. In nucleotides, the CDR3 is TGTGCCAGCACAAACACCGGGAAGCTGTTTTTT. It is translated as CASTNTGKLFF.

The sample holds many counts of this clonotype. The genes are TRBV27 and TRBJ2-3; maybe TRBD2 (6 bases). The length of the CDR3 is 13 residues. Trimming pared 6 bases from V and 3 bases from J, leaving 10 bases between. Germline CDR1 MNHEY, CDR2 SMNVEV (reference sequence). CDR3 sequence (DNA): TGTGCCAGCAGCTTAGGAGGGACAGATACGCAGTATTTT. Translating it yields CASSLGGTDTQYF.

Turning to this clonotype: In this CDR3 the conserved last residue, phenylalanine or tryptophan, is missing, so a read error is likely. This chain uses TRBV5-1 with TRBJ1-1, with D uncertain. This CDR3 comprises 15 residues. Per the germline V gene, CDR1 is SGHRS and CDR2 is YFSETQ. The ends were cut back, 5 bases at V and 0 bases at J, with 14 bases in the middle. CDR3 amino acids: CASSLTFDMNTEAFL. DNA of the CDR3: TGCGCCAGCAGTTTAACGTTCGACATGAACACTGAAGCTTTCCTT.

In nucleotides, the CDR3 is TGTGCCAGCAGCTTAGGGCCACGAGTAGTTGAAAAACTGTTTTTT. Translation: CASSLGPRVVEKLFF. The V call is TRBV7-9, the J call TRBJ1-4, with D hard to call. Trimming removed 1 base from V and 7 bases from J, with 13 bases in between. This CDR3 is 15 amino acids long. CDR1 is SEHNR and CDR2 is FQNEAQ in the germline V gene (reference sequence).

This clonotype has more than one count but fewer than ten. The chain joins TRBV29-1 to TRBJ2-1, with 8 bases aligning to TRBD2. The CDR3 is made up of 18 amino acids. CDR1 SQVTM and CDR2 ANQGSEA come from the germline V gene. V lost 8 bases, J lost 4 bases, and 22 bases stayed unmatched. CDR3 in amino acids: CSSEVEDGGGPDYNEQFF. The CDR3 coding sequence is TGCAGCTCAGAAGTGGAGGACGGGGGGGGCCCAGATTACAATGAGCAGTTCTTC.

The J gene is TRBJ1-1, the V gene TRBV19, with D hard to call. Germline CDR1 and CDR2: LNHDA and SQIVND (reference sequence). Trimming took off 3 bases at V and 1 base at J, with 6 bases between the two ends. The CDR3 totals 13 residues. CDR3 amino acids: CASSIASNTEAFF. CDR3 nucleotide sequence: TGTGCCAGTAGTATCGCGTCGAACACTGAAGCTTTCTTT.

As concerns this clonotype: The CDR3 does not end in the conserved phenylalanine or tryptophan, so this is likely a read error. This chain links TRBV6-2 or TRBV6-3 with TRBJ2-7; 11 positions match TRBD2. The CDR3 spans 15 residues. The germline V gene has CDR1 MNHEY and CDR2 SVGEGT. The junction had 5 bases not matched to a gene; V was cut back by 0 bases and J by 7 bases. CDR3 region: CASSYSRLAGGEQYL. CDR3 DNA sequence: TGTGCCAGCAGTTACTCGCGGCTAGCGGGAGGTGAGCAGTACCTC.

This clonotype has at least ten counts. V gene TRBV29-1 combines with J gene TRBJ2-2; D perhaps matches TRBD1 (5 bases). This CDR3 comprises 13 residues. Germline V gives CDR1 SQVTM, CDR2 ANQGSEA. V lost 3 bases, J lost 6 bases, and 11 bases lay in between. As DNA, the CDR3 is TGCAGCGTTGAGGCAGGGATACCCGGGGAGCTGTTTTTT. Translating it yields CSVEAGIPGELFF.

This clonotype was recorded at least ten times. V usage is TRBV5-1 and J usage is TRBJ1-1, with TRBD1 identical over 9 bases. Germline V gives CDR1 SGHRS, CDR2 YFSETQ. The CDR3 covers 13 residues. The J segment lost 5 bases and the V segment lost 4 bases, leaving 3 bases of the junction unmatched. This chain's CDR3 is CASSMTGGTEAFF. Written as DNA, the CDR3 is TGCGCCAGCAGCATGACAGGGGGGACTGAAGCTTTCTTT.

The genes are TRBV7-9 and TRBJ2-7; D gene ambiguous. In germline, CDR1 is SEHNR, CDR2 FQNEAQ (reference sequence). The CDR3 sequence is 14 residues long. Trimming removed 1 base from V and 2 bases from J, with 9 bases in between. The CDR3: CASSLGPRAYEQYF. Here the CDR3 DNA reads TGTGCCAGCAGCTTAGGTCCTAGAGCCTACGAGCAGTACTTC.

About this clonotype: This may come from a read error, since a much larger clone is one base off. The rearrangement joins TRBV29-1 to TRBJ2-5; D is perhaps TRBD2 (5 bases). The CDR3 has 14 residues. Germline-derived CDR1 and CDR2 are SQVTM and ANQGSEA. The germline V and J ends were trimmed by 4 bases and 1 base, with 13 bases remaining between them. The CDR3 loop reads CSVGSGVLQETQYF. In DNA, the CDR3 is TGCAGCGTTGGTTCCGGGGTGCTCCAAGAGACCCAGTACTTC.

The chain uses TRBV6-1 and TRBJ1-1, with D perhaps TRBD1 (5 bases). The length of the CDR3 is 13 residues. Germline CDR1 reads MNHNS; CDR2 reads SASEGT. The ends were cut back, 3 bases at V and 4 bases at J, with 9 bases in the middle. CDR3 in amino acids: CASSDWGGTEAFF. The CDR3 DNA reads as TGTGCCAGCAGTGACTGGGGGGGCACTGAAGCTTTCTTT.